This T cell receptor beta chain was found in a study of Graves' ophthalmopathy and Graves' hyperthyroidism. Looking at the study overall: Untreated patients at initial diagnosis provided peripheral blood.

Amplification from RNA transcripts yielded the TCR beta CDR3 regions. Following a first-round RT-PCR that used HTBI primers, a second-round multiplex PCR was carried out. MiXCR, run by TCRdb on the multiplex PCR reads, gives a single entry per CDR3 protein. The table has under 800,000 distinct CDR3 sequences, about 20% seen once. This CDR3 contains 15 residues. Looked up from germline, CDR1 is SGDLS and CDR2 is YYNGEE. V trimming: 0 bases; J trimming: 4 bases; junction bases outside the gene matches: 3. Study results and limitations: A classifier, a 13-signature model, separated ophthalmopathy from stable hyperthyroidism with about 88% sensitivity and 65% to 83% specificity.

This clonotype has more than one count but fewer than ten. Its specificity is unknown. In this cohort, patients with other autoimmune diseases, uncontrolled infections, pregnancy or lactation were excluded. The clonotype originates from a woman aged 18 to 35 with stable Graves' hyperthyroidism. Some clones in this sample may be carry-over from other donors' samples. The sample consisted of peripheral blood. This chain links TRBV9 with TRBJ2-5, with TRBD2 identical over 10 bases. CDR3 nucleotides: TGTGCCAGCAGCGTAGTCGCTAGCGGGGGAGAGACCCAGTACTTC. As protein: CASSVVASGGETQYF.